Given below is one T cell receptor (beta chain) in context. Its specificity is not known. These data originate in a study of T cell repertoires in cytomegalovirus infection. Study-level results: In two of eight donors, the top clonotype was HLA-C-restricted CMV-specific.

Germline V lookup: CDR1 SQVTM, CDR2 ANQGSEA. CDR3 length: 12 residues. Losses at the gene ends were 7 bases for V and 7 bases for J; bases not matched to a gene: 7. TCRdb redid the calling of the reads with MiXCR, one entry per CDR3 protein. The table has about half a million distinct CDR3 sequences, 33% seen once. The receptor was isolated from a human donor in good health (CMV status not recorded). Some clones in this sample may be carry-over from other donors' samples. The V call is TRBV29-1, the J call TRBJ1-2; TRBD1 matches at 9 bases. The specimen comprised cultured PBMCs, sampled from culture after CMV antigen stimulation. The chain's CDR3 is CSARTGDFGYTF. CDR3 bases: TGCAGCGCTAGGACAGGGGATTTTGGCTACACCTTC.